This T cell receptor (beta chain) was sequenced during a study of T cells after yellow fever vaccination (dated by TCRdb to the late 2010s). In the study overall: The SMART-Seq v4 Ultra Low Input RNA kit was used to prepare libraries from fractions with low cell numbers. To follow T-cell clones before and after primary and booster YFV17D yellow fever vaccination, bulk TCR alpha and beta repertoires were sequenced over time. The cohort comprised two healthy male donors, one aged 18 to 30 and one aged 30 to 40 years. Blood was collected at multiple timepoints before and after primary and secondary immunization, and bulk PBMC replicates and cell subsets were isolated.

Turning to this clonotype: The antigen it binds to is not known. Per-base quality was not reported, and no clone a single base away is much larger than it.

Sample treatment or condition, as interpreted from the label and publication: live attenuated yellow fever vaccine strain. At each blood-draw timepoint, two biological replicates of bulk PBMCs were collected. PBMCs were isolated from peripheral blood using a standard Ficoll-Paque protocol. TriZol was used to extract RNA from bulk PBMCs, from CD4 and CD8 fractions, and from dextramer-positive and dextramer-negative fractions. The paper as a whole reports these results and caveats: Compared with the primary T-cell response, the secondary T-cell response was weaker but faster, peaking on day 5 rather than day 15. A small fraction of clonotypes showed up in both the CD4 and CD8 compartments, probably as a result of convergent recombination. Most clones expanded after primary vaccination (almost 97% of CD4 and approximately 90% of CD8) were re-detected after the booster, suggesting that broad memory maintenance occurred. Because only a couple of donors were included in the study, the extent to which the findings can be generalized is limited. Computational filtering was needed because FACS-sorted repertoires could contain abundant contaminating clonotypes from the bulk population.

TCR cDNA was synthesized by 5'RACE template switching, through which a universal primer site and unique molecular identifiers were introduced. Priming for cDNA synthesis came from both the TCR alpha and TCR beta constant segments. Libraries were amplified in two PCR steps, with sample barcodes and sequencing adapters added in the second step. Sequencing of libraries was performed on Illumina HiSeq 2500 (2x100 bp) or NovaSeq (2x150 bp). The original methods were these. Demultiplexing of reads and collapsing into UMI consensus sequences were performed with MIGEC, and V(D)J alignment was carried out with MiXCR. Clonotypes responding to the vaccine were identified with edgeR on replicate PBMC samples, with the criteria of FDR below 0.01 and a log2 fold change above 5 up to day 15. CD4 or CD8 identity was assigned to each bulk clonotype according to whether the clonotype was present at higher abundance in the sequenced CD4 repertoire or the sequenced CD8 repertoire. The public sequencing data were trimmed at Q25 with fastp and processed into clonotypes with MiXCR by TCRdb, which kept only in-frame beta chains. Duplicate CDR3 protein sequences are folded into a single record with the most common DNA and genes. What appears here as the V and J calls and clone size reflects TCRdb's work, not the paper's. For this sample the table gives about 550,000 distinct CDR3 sequences, of which around 21% were detected only once. In total, the top ten clones hold roughly an eighth of the sample.

This clonotype was obtained from a young man who received the YFV17D yellow fever vaccine. The specimen was PBMCs, collected 15 days after the yellow fever booster vaccination.

CDR3 loop: CSAPTNAGYEQYF. The DNA sequence is TGCAGTGCCCCGACCAATGCGGGCTACGAGCAGTACTTC. The chain links TRBV20-1 with TRBJ2-7; a tentative D match to TRBD2 spans 5 bases. V is reduced by 6 bases and J by 3 bases, leaving a spacing of 15 bases between them. Including cysteine and phenylalanine, the CDR3 has 13 amino acids. Of all the DNA, just the CDR3 is kept, 39 bases in frame from base 1. Looking up the germline V gene (reference sequence) yields CDR1 DFQATT and CDR2 SNEGSKA.